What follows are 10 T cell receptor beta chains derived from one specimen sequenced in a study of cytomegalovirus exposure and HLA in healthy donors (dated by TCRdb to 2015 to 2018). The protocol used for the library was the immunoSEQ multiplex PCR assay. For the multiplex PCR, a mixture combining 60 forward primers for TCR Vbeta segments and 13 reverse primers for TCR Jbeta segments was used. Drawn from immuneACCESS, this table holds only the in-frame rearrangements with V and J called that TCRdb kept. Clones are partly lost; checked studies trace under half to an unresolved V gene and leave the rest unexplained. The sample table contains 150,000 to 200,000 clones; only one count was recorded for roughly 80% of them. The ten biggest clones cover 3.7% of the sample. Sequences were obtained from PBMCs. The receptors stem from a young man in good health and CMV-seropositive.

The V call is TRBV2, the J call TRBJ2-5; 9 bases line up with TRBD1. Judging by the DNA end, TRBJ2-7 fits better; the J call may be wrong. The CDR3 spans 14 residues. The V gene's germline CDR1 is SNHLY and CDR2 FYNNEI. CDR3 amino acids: CASKPGTGFYEQYF. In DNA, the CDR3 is TGTGCCAGCAAACCCGGGACAGGGTTTTACGAGCAGTACTTC.

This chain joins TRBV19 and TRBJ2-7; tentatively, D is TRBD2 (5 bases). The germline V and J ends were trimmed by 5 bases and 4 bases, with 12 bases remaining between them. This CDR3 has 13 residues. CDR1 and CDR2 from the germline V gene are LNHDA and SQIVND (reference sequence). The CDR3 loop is CASSAGRTYEQYF. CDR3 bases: TGTGCCAGTAGTGCCGGGCGGACTTACGAGCAGTACTTC.

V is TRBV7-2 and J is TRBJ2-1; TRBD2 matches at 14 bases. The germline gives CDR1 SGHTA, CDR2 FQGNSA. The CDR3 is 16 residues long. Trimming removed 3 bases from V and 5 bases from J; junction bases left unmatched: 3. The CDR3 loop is CASSFSGLAGDNEQFF. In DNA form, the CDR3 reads TGTGCCAGCAGCTTTTCGGGACTAGCGGGGGACAATGAGCAGTTCTTC.

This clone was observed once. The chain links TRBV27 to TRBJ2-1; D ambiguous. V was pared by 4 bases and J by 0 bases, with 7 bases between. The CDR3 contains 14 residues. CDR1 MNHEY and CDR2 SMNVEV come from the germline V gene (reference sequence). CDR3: CASSSSSSYNEQFF. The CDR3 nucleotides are TGTGCCAGCAGTTCCTCGTCCTCCTACAATGAGCAGTTCTTC.

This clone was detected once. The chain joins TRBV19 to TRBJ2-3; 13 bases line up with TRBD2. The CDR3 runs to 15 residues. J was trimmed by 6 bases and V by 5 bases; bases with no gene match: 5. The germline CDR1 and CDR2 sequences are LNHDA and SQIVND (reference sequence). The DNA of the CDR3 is TGTGCCAGTAGTTTTACTAGCGGGGGGGCGGATACGCAGTATTTT. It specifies CASSFTSGGADTQYF.

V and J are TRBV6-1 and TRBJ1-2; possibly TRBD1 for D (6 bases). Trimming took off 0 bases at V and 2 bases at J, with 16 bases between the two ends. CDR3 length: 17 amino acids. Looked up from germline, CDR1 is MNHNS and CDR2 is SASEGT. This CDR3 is CASSEATPQGWNYGYTF. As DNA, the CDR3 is TGTGCCAGCAGTGAAGCGACCCCACAGGGCTGGAACTATGGCTACACCTTC.

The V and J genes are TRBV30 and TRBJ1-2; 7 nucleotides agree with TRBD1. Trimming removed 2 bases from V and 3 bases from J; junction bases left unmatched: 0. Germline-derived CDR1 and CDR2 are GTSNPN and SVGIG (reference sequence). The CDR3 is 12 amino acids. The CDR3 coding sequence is TGTGCCTGGAGTACAGGGGACTATGGCTACACCTTC. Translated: CAWSTGDYGYTF.

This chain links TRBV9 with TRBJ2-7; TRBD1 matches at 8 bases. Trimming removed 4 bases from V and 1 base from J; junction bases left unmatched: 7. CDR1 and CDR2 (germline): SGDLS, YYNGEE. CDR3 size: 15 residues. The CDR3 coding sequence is TGTGCCAGCAGCCAGGGGGCAGGGAGGTCCTACGAGCAGTACTTC. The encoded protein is CASSQGAGRSYEQYF.

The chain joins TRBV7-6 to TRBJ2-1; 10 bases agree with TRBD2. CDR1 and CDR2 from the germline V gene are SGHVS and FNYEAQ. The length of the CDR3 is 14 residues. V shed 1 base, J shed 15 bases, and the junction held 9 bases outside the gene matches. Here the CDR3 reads CASSLVSTSGVAFF. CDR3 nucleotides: TGTGCCAGCAGCTTAGTATCCACTAGCGGGGTGGCGTTCTTC.

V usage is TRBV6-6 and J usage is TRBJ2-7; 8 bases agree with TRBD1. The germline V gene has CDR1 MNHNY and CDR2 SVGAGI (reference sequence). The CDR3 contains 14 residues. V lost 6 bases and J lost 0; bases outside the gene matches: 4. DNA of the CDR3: TGTGCCAGCAGGGGACAGGTATCCTCCTACGAGCAGTACTTC. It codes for CASRGQVSSYEQYF.